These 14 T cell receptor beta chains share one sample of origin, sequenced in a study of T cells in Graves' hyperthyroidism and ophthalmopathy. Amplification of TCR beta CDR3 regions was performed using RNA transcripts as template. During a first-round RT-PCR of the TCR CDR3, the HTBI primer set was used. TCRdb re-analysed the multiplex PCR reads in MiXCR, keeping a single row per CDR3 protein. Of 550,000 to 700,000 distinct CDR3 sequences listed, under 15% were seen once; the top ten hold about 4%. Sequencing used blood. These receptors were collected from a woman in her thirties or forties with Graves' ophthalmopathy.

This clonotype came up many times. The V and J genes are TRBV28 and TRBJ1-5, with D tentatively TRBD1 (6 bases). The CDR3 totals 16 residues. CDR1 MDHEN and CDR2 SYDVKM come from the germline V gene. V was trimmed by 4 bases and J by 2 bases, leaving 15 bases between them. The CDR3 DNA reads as TGTGCCAGCAGTTCAAGCACAGGGATGGGCAATCAGCCCCAGCATTTT. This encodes CASSSSTGMGNQPQHF.

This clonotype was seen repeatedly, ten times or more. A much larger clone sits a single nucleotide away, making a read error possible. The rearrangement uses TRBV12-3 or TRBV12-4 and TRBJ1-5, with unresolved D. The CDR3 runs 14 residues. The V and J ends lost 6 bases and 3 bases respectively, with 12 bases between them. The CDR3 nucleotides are TGTGCCAGCAGCCCCATAGGCCCCAATCAGCCCCAGCATTTT. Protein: CASSPIGPNQPQHF.

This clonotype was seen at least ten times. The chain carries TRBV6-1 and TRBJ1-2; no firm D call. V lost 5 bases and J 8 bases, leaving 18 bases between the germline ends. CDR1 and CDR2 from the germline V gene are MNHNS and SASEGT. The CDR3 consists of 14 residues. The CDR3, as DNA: TGTGCCAGCAGTACCCGGCAGCCTACTTACGGCTACACCTTC. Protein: CASSTRQPTYGYTF.

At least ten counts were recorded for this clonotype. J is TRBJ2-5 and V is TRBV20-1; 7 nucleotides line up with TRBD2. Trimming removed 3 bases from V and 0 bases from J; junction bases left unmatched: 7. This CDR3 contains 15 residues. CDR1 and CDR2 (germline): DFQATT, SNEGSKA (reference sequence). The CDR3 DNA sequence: TGCAGTGCTAGCAGTAGCGGGCACTACCAAGAGACCCAGTACTTC. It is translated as CSASSSGHYQETQYF.

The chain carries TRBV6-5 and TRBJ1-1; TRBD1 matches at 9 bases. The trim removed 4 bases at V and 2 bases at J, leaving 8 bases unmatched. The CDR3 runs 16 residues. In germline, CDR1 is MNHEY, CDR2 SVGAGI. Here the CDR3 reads CASSSRTGDFNTEAFF. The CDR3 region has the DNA TGTGCCAGCAGTTCACGGACAGGGGACTTTAACACTGAAGCTTTCTTT.

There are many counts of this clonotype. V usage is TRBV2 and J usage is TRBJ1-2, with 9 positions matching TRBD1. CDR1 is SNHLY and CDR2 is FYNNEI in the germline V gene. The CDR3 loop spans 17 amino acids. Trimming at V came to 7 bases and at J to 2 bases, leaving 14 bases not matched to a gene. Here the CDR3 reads CASTPSDPGTGNYGYTF. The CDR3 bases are TGTGCCAGCACCCCCTCCGACCCCGGGACAGGGAACTATGGCTACACCTTC.

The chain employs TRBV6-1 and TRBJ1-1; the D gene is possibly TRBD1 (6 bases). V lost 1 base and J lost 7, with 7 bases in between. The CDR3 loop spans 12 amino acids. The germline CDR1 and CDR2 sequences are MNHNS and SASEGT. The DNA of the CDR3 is TGTGCCAGCAGTGAAGAGGGGGTTGAAGCTTTCTTT. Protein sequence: CASSEEGVEAFF.

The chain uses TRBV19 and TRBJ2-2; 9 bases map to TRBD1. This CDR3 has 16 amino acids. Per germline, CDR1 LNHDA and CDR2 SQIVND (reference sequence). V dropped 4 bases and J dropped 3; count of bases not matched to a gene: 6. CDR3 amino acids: CASSRRTGADTGELFF. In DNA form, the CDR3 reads TGTGCCAGTAGTAGACGGACAGGGGCTGACACCGGGGAGCTGTTTTTT.

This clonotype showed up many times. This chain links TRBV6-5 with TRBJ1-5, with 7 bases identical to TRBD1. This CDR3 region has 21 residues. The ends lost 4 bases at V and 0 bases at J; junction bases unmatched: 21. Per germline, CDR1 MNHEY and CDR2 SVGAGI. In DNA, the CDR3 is TGTGCCAGCAGTTCGAGACAGGGAGAAGGGTGGAGGATTGTTAGCAATCAGCCCCAGCATTTT. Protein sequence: CASSSRQGEGWRIVSNQPQHF.

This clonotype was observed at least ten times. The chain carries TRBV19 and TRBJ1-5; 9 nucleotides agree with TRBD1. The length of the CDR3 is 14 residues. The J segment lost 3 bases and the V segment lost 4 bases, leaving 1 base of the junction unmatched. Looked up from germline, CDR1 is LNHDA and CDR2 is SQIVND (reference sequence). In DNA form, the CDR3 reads TGTGCCAGTAGTAGGGACAGGGCCAATCAGCCCCAGCATTTT. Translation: CASSRDRANQPQHF.

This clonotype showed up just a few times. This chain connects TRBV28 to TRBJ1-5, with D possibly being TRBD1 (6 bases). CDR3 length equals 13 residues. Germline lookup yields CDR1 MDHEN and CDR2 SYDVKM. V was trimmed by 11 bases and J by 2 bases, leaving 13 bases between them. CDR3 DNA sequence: TGTGCCGGGTCAGAGGGGGGCAATCAGCCCCAGCATTTT. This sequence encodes CAGSEGGNQPQHF.

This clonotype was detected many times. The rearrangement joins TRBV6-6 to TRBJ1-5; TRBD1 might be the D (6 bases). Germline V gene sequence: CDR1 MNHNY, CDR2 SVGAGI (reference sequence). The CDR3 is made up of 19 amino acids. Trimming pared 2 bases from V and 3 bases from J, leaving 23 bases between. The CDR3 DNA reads TGTGCCAGCAGTTACGCCGCGACCGGAACAGGGAAGGACAATCAGCCCCAGCATTTT. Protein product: CASSYAATGTGKDNQPQHF.

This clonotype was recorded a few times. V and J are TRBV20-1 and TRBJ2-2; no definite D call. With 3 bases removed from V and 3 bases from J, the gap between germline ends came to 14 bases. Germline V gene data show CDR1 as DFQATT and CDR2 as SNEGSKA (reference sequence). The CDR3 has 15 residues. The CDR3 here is CSASLPHHYTGELFF. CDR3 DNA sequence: TGCAGTGCTAGTCTACCTCACCATTACACCGGGGAGCTGTTTTTT.

DNA of the CDR3: TGTGCCAGCAGCTTATTGGGAGGAGCACAGCCCCAGCATTTT. Translated: CASSLLGGAQPQHF. The chain combines TRBV7-2 with TRBJ1-5, with no clear D. Germline lookup yields CDR1 SGHTA and CDR2 FQGNSA. V gave up 2 bases and J gave up 7 bases, with 12 bases separating them. This CDR3 has 14 amino acids.